A single T cell receptor (beta chain) is shown here with its context. Per germline, CDR1 WSHSY and CDR2 SAAADI. With 4 bases removed from V and 8 bases from J, the gap between germline ends came to 12 bases. CDR3 length equals 13 residues. This sample was taken from a study of T cells in Graves' hyperthyroidism and ophthalmopathy. Amplified TCR beta CDR3 regions came from RNA transcripts. First-round RT-PCR targeting the TCR CDR3 was performed with the HTBI primer set. TCRdb used MiXCR to reprocess the multiplex PCR reads, holding one entry per CDR3 protein. The sample includes more than 250,000 distinct CDR3 sequences, roughly 15% seen only once; the top ten take around 30%.

This clonotype originated in a woman between 50 and 59 years old with Graves' hyperthyroidism that later progressed to Graves' ophthalmopathy. The chain combines TRBV10-2 with TRBJ1-5, with D perhaps TRBD1 (5 bases). Sequencing input: blood. CDR3 region: CASSAQGLEPQHF. CDR3 in DNA: TGCGCCAGCAGTGCGCAGGGCCTTGAGCCCCAGCATTTT.